This T cell receptor beta chain came from a study of T cells in Graves' hyperthyroidism and ophthalmopathy. Study conclusions and caveats: Within blood appeared most thyroid clonotypes that had expanded above 0.001.

Ophthalmopathy cases met thresholds of Clinical Activity Score at least 3, NOSPECS grade at least 4 and duration under 3 months. Cells are PBMCs isolated from roughly 10 ml of fresh blood. Many counts were recorded for this clonotype. The antigen is undetermined. The germline V gene encodes CDR1 SNHLY and CDR2 FYNNEI. The V end was cut by 8 bases, the J end by 6 bases, with 11 bases between. The CDR3 is made up of 11 amino acids. There were TCR beta CDR3 regions amplified from RNA transcripts. The HTBI primer set drove a first-round RT-PCR of the TCR CDR3. In TCRdb, the multiplex PCR reads were re-called with MiXCR into one record per CDR3 protein. The sample yields nearly 250,000 distinct CDR3 sequences, roughly 15% seen once.

J is TRBJ2-7 and V is TRBV2; no firm D call. The receptor was derived from a young woman with Graves' ophthalmopathy. The specimen was blood. The DNA for the CDR3 is TGTGCCAGCTCCGAGACACTCGAGCAGTACTTC. Encoded protein: CASSETLEQYF.